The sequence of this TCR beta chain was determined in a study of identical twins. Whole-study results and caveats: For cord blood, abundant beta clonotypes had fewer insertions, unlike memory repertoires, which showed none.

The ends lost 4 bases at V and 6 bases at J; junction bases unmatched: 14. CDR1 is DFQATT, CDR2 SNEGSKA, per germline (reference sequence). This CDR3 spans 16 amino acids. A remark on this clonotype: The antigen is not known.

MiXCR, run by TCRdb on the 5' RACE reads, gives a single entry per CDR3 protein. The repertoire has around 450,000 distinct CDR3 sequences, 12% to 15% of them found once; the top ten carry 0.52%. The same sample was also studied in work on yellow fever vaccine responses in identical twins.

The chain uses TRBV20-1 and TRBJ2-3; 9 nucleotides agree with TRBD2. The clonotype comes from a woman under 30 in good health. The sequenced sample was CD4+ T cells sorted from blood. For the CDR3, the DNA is TGCAGTGCTATGACTCTTCTAGCGGGACCCGAGGATACGCAGTATTTT. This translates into CSAMTLLAGPEDTQYF.